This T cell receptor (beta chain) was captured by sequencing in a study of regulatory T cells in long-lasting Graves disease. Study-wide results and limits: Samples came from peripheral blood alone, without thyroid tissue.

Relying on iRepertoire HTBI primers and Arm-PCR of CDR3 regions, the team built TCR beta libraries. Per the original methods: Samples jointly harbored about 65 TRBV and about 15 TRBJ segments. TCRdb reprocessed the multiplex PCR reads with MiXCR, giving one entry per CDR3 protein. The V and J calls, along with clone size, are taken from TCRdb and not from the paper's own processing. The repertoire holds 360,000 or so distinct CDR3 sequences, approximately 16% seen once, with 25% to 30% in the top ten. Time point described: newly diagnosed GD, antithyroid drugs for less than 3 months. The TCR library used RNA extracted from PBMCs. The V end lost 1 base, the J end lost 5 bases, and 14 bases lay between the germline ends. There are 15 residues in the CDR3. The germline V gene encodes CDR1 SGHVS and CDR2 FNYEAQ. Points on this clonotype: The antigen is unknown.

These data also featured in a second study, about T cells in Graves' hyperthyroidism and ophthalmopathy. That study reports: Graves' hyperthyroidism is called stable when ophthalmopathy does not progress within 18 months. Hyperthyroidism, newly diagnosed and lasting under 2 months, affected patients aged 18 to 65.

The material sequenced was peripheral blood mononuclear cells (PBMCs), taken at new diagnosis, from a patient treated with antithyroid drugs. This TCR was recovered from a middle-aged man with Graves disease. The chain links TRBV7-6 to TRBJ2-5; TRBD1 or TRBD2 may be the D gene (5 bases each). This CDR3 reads CASSLGWAGSETQYF. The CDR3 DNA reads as TGTGCCAGCAGCTTAGGCTGGGCAGGGAGCGAGACCCAGTACTTC.